One and the same sample provided the 26 T cell receptor beta chains below, sequenced in a study of T cells in Graves' hyperthyroidism and ophthalmopathy. Using RNA transcripts as the source, TCR beta CDR3 regions were amplified. HTBI primers drove first-round RT-PCR of the TCR CDR3. One entry per CDR3 protein results from TCRdb running MiXCR on the multiplex PCR reads. The sample contains approximately 420,000 distinct CDR3 sequences, under 15% of which appear only once. The sequenced sample consisted of blood. The source is a woman younger than 45 with Graves' hyperthyroidism.

The CDR3 protein is CASSADGETGEQYF. CDR3 DNA: TGTGCCAGCAGTGCAGATGGGGAGACGGGCGAGCAGTACTTC. V usage is TRBV6-4 and J usage is TRBJ2-7; D possibly corresponds to TRBD2 (5 bases). Between the trimmed V and J ends, which lost 4 bases and 6 bases, there was a span of 16 bases. CDR1 MRHNA and CDR2 SNTAGT come from the germline V gene. The CDR3 has 14 amino acids.

V gene TRBV6-9 combines with J gene TRBJ1-1; D unclear. V was clipped by 3 bases and J by 3 bases, with 17 bases between them. Per the germline V gene, CDR1 is MNHGY and CDR2 is SVAAGI. CDR3 length: 16 amino acids. This CDR3 is CASSYEGRSVDTEAFF. The CDR3 region has the DNA TGTGCCAGCAGTTACGAGGGAAGGAGTGTGGACACTGAAGCTTTCTTT.

This clonotype was found many times. The chain is built from TRBV20-1 and TRBJ1-2; possible D gene TRBD1, 6 bases. In germline, CDR1 is DFQATT, CDR2 SNEGSKA (reference sequence). This CDR3 is 15 amino acids long. V shed 3 bases and J shed 4 bases, with 18 bases lying between them. DNA for the CDR3: TGCAGTGCTAGGGCCGGGACACAAGTGCGCTATGGCTACACCTTC. Encoded protein: CSARAGTQVRYGYTF.

This clonotype was counted a few times. The CDR3 here is CASSLDRYLGGENTGELFF. The CDR3 DNA is TGTGCCAGCAGCTTAGACCGATATCTAGGGGGAGAGAACACCGGGGAGCTGTTTTTT. This chain uses TRBV11-2 with TRBJ2-2, with D possibly being TRBD1 (6 bases). Germline assignment: CDR1 SGHAT and CDR2 FQNNGV. V was shortened by 0 bases and J by 1 base, with 18 bases between the two germline ends. This CDR3 has 19 amino acids.

The genes are TRBV29-1 and TRBJ2-5; 12 bases fit TRBD2. Trimming at V came to 1 base and at J to 4 bases, leaving 13 bases not matched to a gene. The CDR3 is made up of 18 amino acids. The germline V gene encodes CDR1 SQVTM and CDR2 ANQGSEA. CDR3 sequence (DNA): TGCAGCGTTGAAGCCCACCATGGACTAGCGGGATGGTCAGAGACCCAGTACTTC. Its protein is CSVEAHHGLAGWSETQYF.

The rearrangement joins TRBV7-9 to TRBJ2-7, with 7 bases aligning to TRBD2. The V gene's germline CDR1 is SEHNR and CDR2 FQNEAQ (reference sequence). Trimming cost V 7 bases and J 3 bases; bases outside gene matches: 18. This CDR3 has 17 residues. As DNA, the CDR3 is TGTGCCAGCACCTCATTGTCCGTGGCTAGCGGAAACTACGAGCAGTACTTC. It specifies CASTSLSVASGNYEQYF. Looking up the rest from reference TRBV7-9 and TRBJ2-7 gives the full variable domain: DTGVSQNPRHKITKRGQNVTFRCDPISEHNRLYWYRQTLGQGPEFLTYFQNEAQLEKSRLLSDRFSAERPKGSFSTLEIQRTEQGDSAMYLCASTSLSVASGNYEQYFGPGTRLTVT.

Many counts were recorded for this clonotype. V usage is TRBV6-1 and J usage is TRBJ2-7, with D possibly being TRBD1 (6 bases). The ends were cut back, 8 bases at V and 3 bases at J, with 20 bases in the middle. CDR3 length: 15 residues. Germline values: CDR1 MNHNS, CDR2 SASEGT. Here the CDR3 reads CASLGGQSWHYEQYF. The CDR3 region has the DNA TGTGCCAGCCTAGGGGGTCAATCATGGCACTACGAGCAGTACTTC.

This clonotype turned up a few times. The chain uses TRBV7-2 and TRBJ2-5, with 7 bases fitting TRBD2. Germline V gene lookup returns CDR1 SGHTA and CDR2 FQGNSA. The CDR3 extends over 14 amino acids. The J segment lost 2 bases and the V segment lost 4 bases, leaving 4 bases of the junction unmatched. Here the CDR3 reads CASSSLSGQETQYF. The CDR3 bases are TGTGCCAGCAGCTCACTTAGCGGGCAAGAGACCCAGTACTTC.

The chain has TRBV5-4 and TRBJ2-5; D is unclear. Trimming left V 2 bases short and J 5 bases short, with 10 bases between. CDR3 length: 13 residues. From germline, CDR1 is SGHNT and CDR2 YYREEE (reference sequence). CDR3 bases: TGTGCCAGCAGCTTTCTGCCCCCGGAGACCCAGTACTTC. Translating it yields CASSFLPPETQYF.

This clonotype was recorded at least ten times. The chain carries TRBV29-1 and TRBJ2-5; no definite D call. The CDR3 spans 12 residues. Looked up from germline, CDR1 is SQVTM and CDR2 is ANQGSEA. V lost 6 bases, J lost 4 bases, and 12 bases lay in between. The CDR3 spells CSVSRMRETQYF. In DNA form, the CDR3 reads TGCAGCGTCTCCCGCATGAGAGAGACCCAGTACTTC.

The chain is built from TRBV6-2 or TRBV6-3 and TRBJ2-3; D remains unclear. Germline CDR1 is MNHEY and CDR2 is SVGEGT. The CDR3 loop spans 14 amino acids. Trimming removed 8 bases at V and 5 bases at J, with 17 bases between. CDR3: CASRISAFVDTQYF. The CDR3 nucleotides are TGTGCCAGCCGAATCTCCGCGTTCGTAGATACGCAGTATTTT.

The chain has TRBV5-5 and TRBJ1-5; D gene ambiguous. The CDR3 runs to 16 residues. CDR1 SGHKS and CDR2 YYEKEE come from the germline V gene (reference sequence). The V end lost 4 bases, the J end lost 3 bases, and 17 bases lay between the germline ends. The CDR3 loop is CASSPEGGRFNQPQHF. In nucleotides, the CDR3 is TGTGCCAGCAGCCCCGAGGGTGGACGTTTCAATCAGCCCCAGCATTTT.

This clonotype has a count of ten or more. The chain couples TRBV3-1 to TRBJ1-2, with a possible D match to TRBD1 (5 bases). The V end was cut by 1 base, the J end by 8 bases, with 11 bases between. The CDR3 spans 13 residues. From germline, CDR1 is LGHDT and CDR2 YNNKEL (reference sequence). The CDR3 nucleotides read TGTGCCAGCAGCCAAGCAGGGCCCGTCGGCTACACCTTC. Its protein product is CASSQAGPVGYTF.

This chain connects TRBV7-9 to TRBJ2-5; D gene uncertain. CDR1 is SEHNR, CDR2 FQNEAQ, per germline (reference sequence). CDR3 length: 14 amino acids. V lost 5 bases, J lost 0 bases, and 10 bases lay in between. The CDR3 here is CASSPWQHQETQYF. The CDR3 DNA sequence: TGTGCCAGCAGCCCATGGCAGCACCAAGAGACCCAGTACTTC.

This clonotype was seen repeatedly, ten times or more. The rearrangement uses TRBV7-9 and TRBJ2-7, with D unresolved. This CDR3 has 13 residues. CDR1 and CDR2 from the germline V gene are SEHNR and FQNEAQ (reference sequence). Trimming removed 5 bases at V and 4 bases at J, with 12 bases between. In DNA, the CDR3 is TGTGCCAGCAGCGGTGGTACAACTTACGAGCAGTACTTC. Its translation is CASSGGTTYEQYF.

This clonotype showed up many times. The chain employs TRBV10-1 and TRBJ2-3; 7 nucleotides match TRBD2. Germline loops: CDR1 WNHNN, CDR2 SYGVQD (reference sequence). J lost 7 bases, V lost 0 bases, and 10 bases had no gene match. This CDR3 contains 16 residues. For the CDR3, the DNA is TGCGCCAGCAGTGAGTCGAGTACGGCGGGAGCTCATACGCAGTATTTT. Translating gives CASSESSTAGAHTQYF.

This clonotype appeared many times. V gene TRBV7-8 combines with J gene TRBJ2-1; 13 bases align to TRBD2. Losses at the gene ends were 3 bases for V and 1 base for J; bases not matched to a gene: 21. Germline CDR1 reads SGHVS; CDR2 reads FQNEAQ. This CDR3 comprises 23 residues. CDR3 region: CASSLGVRRMTSGRKGSYNEQFF. The CDR3 bases are TGTGCCAGCAGCTTGGGCGTCAGGAGAATGACTAGCGGGAGGAAAGGGTCCTACAATGAGCAGTTCTTC.

The table lists this clonotype with a few counts. J is TRBJ2-1 and V is TRBV24-1; 12 nucleotides line up with TRBD2. The CDR3 is 19 amino acids. Germline V gene data show CDR1 as KGHDR and CDR2 as SFDVKD. V lost 4 bases, J lost 6 bases, and 15 bases stayed unmatched. CDR3 loop: CATSESPRLAGEATNEQFF. In nucleotides, the CDR3 is TGTGCCACCAGTGAATCCCCTCGACTAGCGGGAGAGGCGACCAATGAGCAGTTCTTC.

This clonotype was counted at least ten times. The V and J genes are TRBV28 and TRBJ2-2, with D possibly matching TRBD2 (6 bases). V was shortened by 0 bases and J by 6 bases, with 8 bases between the two germline ends. Germline CDR1 is MDHEN and CDR2 is SYDVKM. The CDR3 is 14 residues long. The CDR3 is CASSLWGRPGELFF. The DNA of the CDR3 is TGTGCCAGCAGTTTATGGGGGAGGCCCGGGGAGCTGTTTTTT.

This clonotype was counted only a few times. DNA of the CDR3: TGTGCCAGCAGTGAGCGTTCTAACAATCAGCCCCAGCATTTT. As protein: CASSERSNNQPQHF. The V call is TRBV6-1, the J call TRBJ1-5; no clear D. With 3 bases removed from V and 3 bases from J, the gap between germline ends came to 9 bases. Germline CDR1 and CDR2: MNHNS and SASEGT. The CDR3 extends over 14 amino acids.

V is TRBV13 and J is TRBJ2-7; D not resolved. Germline V gene lookup returns CDR1 PRHDT and CDR2 FYEKMQ (reference sequence). This CDR3 has 11 amino acids. Trimming cost V 5 bases and J 5 bases, with 7 bases left between them. CDR3 sequence: CASSPKDEQYF. The CDR3 DNA is TGTGCCAGCAGCCCTAAGGACGAGCAGTACTTC.

This chain joins TRBV7-3 and TRBJ2-1; 7 bases line up with TRBD1. This CDR3 contains 16 residues. The germline CDR1 and CDR2 sequences are SGHTA and FQGTGA. V lost 5 bases to trimming and J lost 2 bases; unmatched junction nucleotides: 9. DNA for the CDR3: TGTGCCAGCAGCGTTACAGGGGAAATGACCTACAATGAGCAGTTCTTC. Translating it yields CASSVTGEMTYNEQFF.

The rearrangement uses TRBV5-8 and TRBJ2-5; 10 bases line up with TRBD2. This CDR3 contains 15 residues. Germline CDR1 SGHTS, CDR2 YDEGEE. Unmatched junction bases numbered 10, after V lost 4 bases and J lost 7 bases. Written as DNA, the CDR3 is TGTGCCAGCAGCCTCGGACTAGCGGAGGCAGGGACCCAGTACTTC. As protein: CASSLGLAEAGTQYF.

To note about this clonotype: A much larger clone lies one base from this, so it may be a read error. The chain employs TRBV30 and TRBJ1-2; possible D gene TRBD1, 5 bases. The germline CDR1 and CDR2 sequences are GTSNPN and SVGIG (reference sequence). V was trimmed by 5 bases and J by 2 bases, leaving 9 bases between them. The CDR3 runs 12 residues. CDR3 in amino acids: CAWGGGNYGYTF. The CDR3 nucleotides are TGTGCCTGGGGTGGGGGGAACTATGGCTACACCTTC.

This clonotype was observed at least ten times. The chain uses TRBV11-2 and TRBJ2-1; 9 bases are a match to TRBD2. Per the germline V gene, CDR1 is SGHAT and CDR2 is FQNNGV. Germline trimming cut 5 bases from V and 7 bases from J; bases unmatched to any gene: 21. The CDR3 loop spans 19 amino acids. CDR3 nucleotide sequence: TGTGCCAGCAGCGGGCGGACGGGGAAAACCGGGACTAGCACAAATGAGCAGTTCTTC. Amino acid sequence: CASSGRTGKTGTSTNEQFF.

This clonotype has at least ten counts. This sequence joins TRBV18 and TRBJ1-2; D might be TRBD1 (5 bases). The CDR3 is 14 amino acids. The germline gives CDR1 KGHSH, CDR2 LQKENI. V gave up 0 bases and J gave up 8 bases, with 13 bases separating them. The CDR3 region is CASSPPGGRDGYTF. The CDR3, as DNA: TGTGCCAGCTCACCACCAGGAGGGAGGGACGGCTACACCTTC.